The 18 T cell receptor beta chains below come from one sample, sequenced in a study of blood T cell repertoires in COVID-19. Sequencing was performed with immunoSEQ multiplex PCR; in TCRdb, only in-frame clones are kept and a portion is missing. This sample has about 60,000 clones, with around nine tenths found just once. The sample comprised peripheral blood. Receptors were obtained from a woman older than 75 with active COVID-19.

The chain recombines TRBV5-1 with TRBJ2-7; 16 bases map to TRBD2. The CDR3 spans 18 residues. Unmatched junction bases numbered 6, after V lost 1 base and J lost 2 bases. Germline V gives CDR1 SGHRS, CDR2 YFSETQ. This CDR3 is CASSLNSGTSGGAYEQYF. DNA for the CDR3: TGCGCCAGCAGCTTGAATTCCGGGACTAGCGGGGGGGCCTACGAGCAGTACTTC. The variable domain in full, completed from reference TRBV5-1 and TRBJ2-7, reads KAGVTQTPRYLIKTRGQQVTLSCSPISGHRSVSWYQQTPGQGLQFLFEYFSETQRNKGNFPGRFSGRQFSNSRSEMNVSTLELGDSALYLCASSLNSGTSGGAYEQYFGPGTRLTVT.

The chain employs TRBV18 and TRBJ2-6; D remains unclear. Trimming removed 5 bases at V and 2 bases at J, with 10 bases between. This CDR3 spans 15 amino acids. CDR1 is KGHSH and CDR2 is LQKENI in the germline V gene. The CDR3 nucleotides are TGTGCCAGCTCAACGGGTTCAACTGGGGCCAACGTCCTGACTTTC. Residues: CASSTGSTGANVLTF. The whole variable domain, remainder taken from reference TRBV18 and TRBJ2-6, is NAGVMQNPRHLVRRRGQEARLRCSPMKGHSHVYWYRQLPEEGLKFMVYLQKENIIDESGMPKERFSAEFPKEGPSILRIQQVVRGDSAAYFCASSTGSTGANVLTFGAGSRLTVL.

There are a few counts of this clone. J is TRBJ2-7 and V is TRBV28; no reliable D call. From germline, CDR1 is MDHEN and CDR2 SYDVKM. Trimming took 5 bases from V and 9 from J, leaving 17 bases between them. CDR3 size: 13 residues. The CDR3 here is CASSARLPSGQYF. Written as DNA, the CDR3 is TGTGCCAGCAGTGCAAGACTCCCGTCCGGGCAGTACTTC. Combining the CDR3 with reference TRBV28 and TRBJ2-7 gives the whole variable domain DVKVTQSSRYLVKRTGEKVFLECVQDMDHENMFWYRQDPGLGLRLIYFSYDVKMKEKGDIPEGYSVSREKKERFSLILESASTNQTSMYLCASSARLPSGQYFGPGTRLTVT.

The count of this clone is one. Other nucleotide sequences from this sample produce the same CDR3. The genes are TRBV9 and TRBJ2-7; 12 nucleotides line up with TRBD2. Losses at the gene ends were 0 bases for V and 6 bases for J; bases not matched to a gene: 7. The CDR3 loop spans 16 amino acids. Germline V gene sequence: CDR1 SGDLS, CDR2 YYNGEE. CDR3 nucleotides: TGTGCCAGCAGCGTAGAGGCTAGCGGGGGGGTTGGCGAGCAGTACTTC. Amino acid sequence: CASSVEASGGVGEQYF. Looking up the rest from reference TRBV9 and TRBJ2-7 gives the full variable domain: DSGVTQTPKHLITATGQRVTLRCSPRSGDLSVYWYQQSLDQGLQFLIQYYNGEERAKGNILERFSAQQFPDLHSELNLSSLELGDSALYFCASSVEASGGVGEQYFGPGTRLTVT.

This clone came up a few times. This chain links TRBV30 with TRBJ2-7; TRBD1 aligns across 9 bases. The length of the CDR3 is 13 residues. V lost 4 bases and J lost 6; bases outside the gene matches: 7. Germline CDR1 is GTSNPN and CDR2 is SVGIG (reference sequence). The CDR3 here is CAWTRTGEGEQYF. The CDR3 DNA sequence: TGTGCCTGGACCAGGACAGGGGAAGGCGAGCAGTACTTC.

This clone occurred once. The J gene is TRBJ2-6, the V gene TRBV5-3, with TRBD1 as a possible D gene (6 bases). TRBV5-3 is recorded as an ORF, its role being uncertain. There are 19 residues in the CDR3. V lost 4 bases, J lost 0 bases, and 20 bases lay in between. This chain's CDR3 is CARSPVGQPPLSGANVLTF. Here the CDR3 DNA reads TGTGCCAGAAGCCCGGTCGGACAGCCACCCCTCTCTGGGGCCAACGTCCTGACTTTC.

This clone was seen only a few times. V gene TRBV15 combines with J gene TRBJ1-1; no firm D call. Trimming cost V 1 base and J 6 bases, with 12 bases left between them. Germline CDR1 LNHNV, CDR2 YYDKDF (reference sequence). The CDR3 is made up of 14 amino acids. CDR3 bases: TGTGCCACCAGCAGAGGGTTCAGGAGGGCTGAAGCTTTCTTT. Its protein is CATSRGFRRAEAFF.

V is TRBV5-1 and J is TRBJ2-3; a possible D gene is TRBD2 (7 bases). Trimming cost V 2 bases and J 3 bases, with 13 bases left between them. The CDR3 loop spans 15 amino acids. CDR1 and CDR2 from the germline V gene are SGHRS and YFSETQ. CDR3 sequence: CASSLNGGPTDTQYF. The CDR3 DNA is TGCGCCAGCAGCTTAAACGGGGGGCCGACAGATACGCAGTATTTT.

The J gene is TRBJ2-3, the V gene TRBV18; 8 bases line up with TRBD1. V lost 3 bases to trimming and J lost 1 base; unmatched junction nucleotides: 3. The CDR3 is made up of 15 amino acids. Germline-derived CDR1 and CDR2 are KGHSH and LQKENI. CDR3 DNA sequence: TGTGCCAGCTCACCCGGACAGGGAGGCACAGATACGCAGTATTTT. This sequence encodes CASSPGQGGTDTQYF.

This clone has just one count. The chain's CDR3 is CASSPGSGANVLTF. In DNA form, the CDR3 reads TGTGCCAGCAGCCCAGGCTCTGGGGCCAACGTCCTGACTTTC. The J gene is TRBJ2-6, the V gene TRBV27; D gene ambiguous. V lost 6 bases to trimming and J lost 0 bases, with 6 bases between them. Germline CDR1 is MNHEY and CDR2 is SMNVEV (reference sequence). This CDR3 is 14 amino acids long.

J is TRBJ2-5 and V is TRBV9; perhaps TRBD2 as D (7 bases). The germline CDR1 and CDR2 sequences are SGDLS and YYNGEE. The CDR3 consists of 14 residues. Trimming left V 4 bases short and J 4 bases short, with 14 bases between. CDR3 DNA: TGTGCCAGCAGCCTCGCGGGGGCCCCAGAGACCCAGTACTTC. It encodes CASSLAGAPETQYF.

The chain couples TRBV2 to TRBJ2-3, with 14 bases matching TRBD2. Germline-derived CDR1 and CDR2 are SNHLY and FYNNEI. This CDR3 is 17 amino acids long. V was clipped by 6 bases and J by 2 bases; unmatched bases: 7. CDR3 amino acids: CASSPRTSGGHTDTQYF. The CDR3 bases are TGTGCCAGCAGCCCTAGGACTAGCGGGGGGCACACAGATACGCAGTATTTT.

The J gene is TRBJ2-7, the V gene TRBV28; weak D call: TRBD1 (5 bases). Germline values: CDR1 MDHEN, CDR2 SYDVKM. The V end lost 7 bases, the J end lost 7 bases, and 17 bases lay between the germline ends. CDR3 length: 13 residues. In nucleotides, the CDR3 is TGTGCCAGCACCGAACAGGTGGTCATTGAGCAGTACTTC. Its translation is CASTEQVVIEQYF.

The chain combines TRBV28 with TRBJ2-3, with 11 bases aligning to TRBD2. CDR3 length: 17 residues. The junction had 8 bases not matched to a gene; V was cut back by 3 bases and J by 3 bases. Germline V CDR1 and CDR2: MDHEN, SYDVKM. CDR3: CASSFPASGGPTDTQYF. In DNA form, the CDR3 reads TGTGCCAGCAGTTTCCCCGCTAGCGGGGGGCCGACAGATACGCAGTATTTT.

The chain links TRBV18 to TRBJ2-1; tentatively, D is TRBD2 (5 bases). Germline V gene lookup returns CDR1 KGHSH and CDR2 LQKENI. Trimming cost V 6 bases and J 6 bases, with 21 bases left between them. The CDR3 contains 16 residues. CDR3: CASSPTHTGVGNEQFF. Written as DNA, the CDR3 is TGTGCCAGCTCCCCCACCCACACCGGGGTCGGCAATGAGCAGTTCTTC.

The chain employs TRBV28 and TRBJ1-2; D unclear. The CDR3 extends over 14 amino acids. V lost 3 bases and J 3 bases, leaving 11 bases between the germline ends. CDR1 is MDHEN, CDR2 SYDVKM, per germline. In DNA, the CDR3 is TGTGCCAGCAGTTTGCACAGAAGTTACTATGGCTACACCTTC. The encoded protein is CASSLHRSYYGYTF.

This chain connects TRBV7-2 to TRBJ1-6, with no clear D. Trimming took 1 base from V and 9 from J, leaving 13 bases between them. The CDR3 loop spans 15 amino acids. Germline assignment: CDR1 SGHTA and CDR2 FQGNSA. The CDR3 nucleotides read TGTGCCAGCAGCTTAGACGGATGGAGAGGTTCACCCCTCCACTTT. This codes for CASSLDGWRGSPLHF.

The genes are TRBV6-5 and TRBJ2-7; TRBD1 agrees at 9 bases. Germline CDR1 and CDR2: MNHEY and SVGAGI. This CDR3 region has 14 residues. With 3 bases clipped from V and 4 bases from J, the junction kept 4 bases outside the gene matches. The CDR3 DNA sequence: TGTGCCAGCAGTTATATGGACAGGGGTTACGAGCAGTACTTC. Translated, it gives CASSYMDRGYEQYF.